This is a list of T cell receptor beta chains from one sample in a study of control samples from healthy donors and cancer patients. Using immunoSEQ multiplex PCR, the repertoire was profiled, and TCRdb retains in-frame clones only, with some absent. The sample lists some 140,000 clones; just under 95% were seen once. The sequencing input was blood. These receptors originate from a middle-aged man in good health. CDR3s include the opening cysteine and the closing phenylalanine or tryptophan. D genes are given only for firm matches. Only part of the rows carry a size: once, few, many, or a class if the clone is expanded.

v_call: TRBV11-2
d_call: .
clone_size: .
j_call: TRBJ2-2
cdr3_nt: TGTGCCAGCAGCTTAGCTGCGGGGGCGGGCACCGGGGAGCTGTTTTTT
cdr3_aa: CASSLAAGAGTGELFF

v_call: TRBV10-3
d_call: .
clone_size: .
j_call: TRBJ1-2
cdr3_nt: TGTGCCATCAGTGAGGTGTCAGGGGATGAAGGCTACACCTTC
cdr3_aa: CAISEVSGDEGYTF

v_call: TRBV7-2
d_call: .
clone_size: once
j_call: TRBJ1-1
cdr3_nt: TGTGCCAGCAGCCTTCAGGGACCTCTGAACACTGAAGCTTTCTTT
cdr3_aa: CASSLQGPLNTEAFF

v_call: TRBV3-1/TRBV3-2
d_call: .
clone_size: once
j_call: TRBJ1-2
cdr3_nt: TGTGCCAGCAGCCCTGGGGGGGGTTTCCCCTATGGCTACACCTTC
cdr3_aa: CASSPGGGFPYGYTF

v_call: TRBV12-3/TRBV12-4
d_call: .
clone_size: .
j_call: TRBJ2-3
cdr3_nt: TGTGCCAGCCTCCTCTCCCTCACAGATACGCAGTATTTT
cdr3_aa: CASLLSLTDTQYF

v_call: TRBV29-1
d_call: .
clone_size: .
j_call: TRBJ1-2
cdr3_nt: TGCAGCGGGAAAGGACTGGATGGCTACACCTTC
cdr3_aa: CSGKGLDGYTF

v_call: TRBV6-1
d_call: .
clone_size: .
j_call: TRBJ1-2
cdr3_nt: TGTGCCAGCAGTGAAGCGCAGTCCAGCTTTTATGGCTACACCTTC
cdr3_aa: CASSEAQSSFYGYTF

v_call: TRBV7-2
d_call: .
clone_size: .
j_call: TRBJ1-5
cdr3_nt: TGTGCCAGCAGCTTACCCCCTGGGCCCCAGCATTTT
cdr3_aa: CASSLPPGPQHF

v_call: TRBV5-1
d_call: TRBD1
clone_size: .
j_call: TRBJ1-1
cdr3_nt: TGCGCCAGCAGCCAGGGACAGGGGGCAAGGACTGAAGCTTTCTTT
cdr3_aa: CASSQGQGARTEAFF

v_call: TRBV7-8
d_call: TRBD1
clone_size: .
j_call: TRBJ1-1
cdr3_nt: TGTGCCAGCAGCTCCCGGGACAGGGTTCTGAACACTGAAGCTTTCTTT
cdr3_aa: CASSSRDRVLNTEAFF

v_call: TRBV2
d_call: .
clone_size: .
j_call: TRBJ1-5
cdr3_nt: TGTGCCAGTTCGGGTGAGGAGAACCAGCCCCAGCATTTT
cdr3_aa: CASSGEENQPQHF

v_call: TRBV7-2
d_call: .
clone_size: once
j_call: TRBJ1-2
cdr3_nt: TGTGCCAGCAGCCCAGGGTATGGCTACACCTTC
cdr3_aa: CASSPGYGYTF

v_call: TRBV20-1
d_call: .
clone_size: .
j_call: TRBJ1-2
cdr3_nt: TGCAGTGCTAAGGGGCACTATGGCTACACCTTC
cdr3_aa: CSAKGHYGYTF

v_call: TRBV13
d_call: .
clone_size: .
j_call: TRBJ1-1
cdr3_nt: TGTGCCAGCAGCTTAGGTGGGACCCCCTACACTGAAGCTTTCTTT
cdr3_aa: CASSLGGTPYTEAFF

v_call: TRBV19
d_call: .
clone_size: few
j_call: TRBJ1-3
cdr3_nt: TGTGCCAGTAGTATAAGTCGGTCTGGAAACACCATATATTTT
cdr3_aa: CASSISRSGNTIYF

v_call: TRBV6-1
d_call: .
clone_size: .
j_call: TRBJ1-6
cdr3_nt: TGTGCCAGCAGTGAGCGCGGAGGTCCTTTATACAATTCACCCCTCCACTTT
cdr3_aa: CASSERGGPLYNSPLHF

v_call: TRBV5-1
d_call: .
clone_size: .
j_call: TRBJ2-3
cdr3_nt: TGCGCCAGCAGCTTGTGGCGGGGTGTGGGGGATACGCAGTATTTT
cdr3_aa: CASSLWRGVGDTQYF

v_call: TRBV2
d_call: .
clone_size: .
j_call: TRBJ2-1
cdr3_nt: TGTGCCAGCGGGCCCGGGCAGACCTCCTACAATGAGCAGTTCTTC
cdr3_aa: CASGPGQTSYNEQFF

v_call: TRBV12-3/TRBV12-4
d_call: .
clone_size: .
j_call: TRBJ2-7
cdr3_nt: TGTGCCAGCAGTTTAGCGGGTTCCTACGAGCAGTACTTC
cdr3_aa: CASSLAGSYEQYF

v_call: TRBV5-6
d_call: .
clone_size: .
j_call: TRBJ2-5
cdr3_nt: TGTGCCAGCAGCTTGGCCGGGGAGACCCAGTACTTC
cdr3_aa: CASSLAGETQYF

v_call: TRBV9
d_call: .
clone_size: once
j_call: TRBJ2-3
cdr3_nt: TGTGCCAGCAGCGGCCTCTCGAGCGGGCTAAGCACAGATACGCAGTATTTT
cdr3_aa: CASSGLSSGLSTDTQYF

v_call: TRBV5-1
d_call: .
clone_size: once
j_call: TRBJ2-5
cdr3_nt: TGCGCCAGCAGCTTGACCGGGGGCTCGCAAGAGACCCAGTACTTC
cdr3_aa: CASSLTGGSQETQYF

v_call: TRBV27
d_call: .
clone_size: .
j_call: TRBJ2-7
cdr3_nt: TGTGCCAGCAGTTCAGGGCGAACCTACGAGCAGTACTTC
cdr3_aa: CASSSGRTYEQYF

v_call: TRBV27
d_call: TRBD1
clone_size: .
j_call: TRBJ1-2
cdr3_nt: TGTGCCAGCAGTTTAACGGACAGGCCCCTCTATGGCTACACCTTC
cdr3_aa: CASSLTDRPLYGYTF

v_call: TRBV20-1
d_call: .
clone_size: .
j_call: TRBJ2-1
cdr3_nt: TGCAGTGCTAGAGGCAACAATGAGCAGTTCTTC
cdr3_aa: CSARGNNEQFF

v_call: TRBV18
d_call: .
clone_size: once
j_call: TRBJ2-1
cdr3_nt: TGTGCCAGCTCACCCAGCCAACGGGCCCCTGAGCAGTTCTTC
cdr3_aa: CASSPSQRAPEQFF

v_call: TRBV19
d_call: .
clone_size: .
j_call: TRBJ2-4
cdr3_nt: TGTGCCAGTAGGGACAGTTTAGCCAAAAACATTCAGTACTTC
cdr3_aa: CASRDSLAKNIQYF

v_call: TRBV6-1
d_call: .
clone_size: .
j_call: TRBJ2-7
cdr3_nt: TGTGCCAGCAGTGAACAGGGTCTTTCCTACGAGCAGTACTTC
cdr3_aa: CASSEQGLSYEQYF

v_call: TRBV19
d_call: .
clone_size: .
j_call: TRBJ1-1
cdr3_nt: TGTGCCAGTAGTACCGCGACAGAGAACACTGAAGCTTTCTTT
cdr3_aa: CASSTATENTEAFF

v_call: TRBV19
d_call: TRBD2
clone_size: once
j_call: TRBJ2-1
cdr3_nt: TGTGCCACCCTCTGGAGCGGGGGCCTCTACAATGAGCAGTTCTTC
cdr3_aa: CATLWSGGLYNEQFF

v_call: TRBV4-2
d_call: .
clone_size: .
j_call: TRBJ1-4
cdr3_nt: TGTGCCAGCAGCCCCAACAGGGCGGATGAAAAACTGTTTTTT
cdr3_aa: CASSPNRADEKLFF

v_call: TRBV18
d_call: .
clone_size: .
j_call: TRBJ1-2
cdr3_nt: TGTGCCAGCTCACCCAGGGCAGGGAACTATGGCTACACCTTC
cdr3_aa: CASSPRAGNYGYTF

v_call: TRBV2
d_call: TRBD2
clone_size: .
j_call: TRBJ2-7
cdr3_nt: TGTGCCAGCAGGGCCGGACTAGCGGGGGGGAACTACGAGCAGTACTTC
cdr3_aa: CASRAGLAGGNYEQYF

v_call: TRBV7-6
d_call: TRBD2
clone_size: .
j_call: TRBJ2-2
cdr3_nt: TGTGCCAGCAGTCCTACTAGCGGGGGGACCGGGGAGCTGTTTTTT
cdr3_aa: CASSPTSGGTGELFF

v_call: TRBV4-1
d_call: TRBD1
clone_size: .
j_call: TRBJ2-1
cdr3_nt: TGCGCCAGCAGCCAGCAGGGGGAATGGGGGAATGAGCAGTTCTTC
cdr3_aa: CASSQQGEWGNEQFF

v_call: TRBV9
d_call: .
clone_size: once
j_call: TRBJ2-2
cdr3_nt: TGTGCCAGCAGCGTAGTATCAGGGACCGGGGAGCTGTTTTTT
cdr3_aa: CASSVVSGTGELFF

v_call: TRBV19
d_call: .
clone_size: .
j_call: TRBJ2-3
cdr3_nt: TGTGCCAGCAGGGGGGCGGGGACGCCTAGCACAGATACGCAGTATTTT
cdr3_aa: CASRGAGTPSTDTQYF

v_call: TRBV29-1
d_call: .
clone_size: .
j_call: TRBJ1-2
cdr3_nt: TGCAGCGTTGAAGATGCGGCGACGAATGGCTACACCTTC
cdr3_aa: CSVEDAATNGYTF

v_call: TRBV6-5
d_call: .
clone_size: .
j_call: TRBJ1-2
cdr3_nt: TGTGCCAGCAGTTACTCCGGGAGACGGGGAGGTGGCTACACCTTC
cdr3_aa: CASSYSGRRGGGYTF

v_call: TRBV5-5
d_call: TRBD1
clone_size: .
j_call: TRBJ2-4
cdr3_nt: TGTGCCAGCAGCCACAGGGACAGCCTAGCCAAAAACATTCAGTACTTC
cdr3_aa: CASSHRDSLAKNIQYF

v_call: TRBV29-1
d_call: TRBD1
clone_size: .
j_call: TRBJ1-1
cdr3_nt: TGCAGCGCCAGTAACAGGGGCGGCACTGAAGCTTTCTTT
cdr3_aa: CSASNRGGTEAFF

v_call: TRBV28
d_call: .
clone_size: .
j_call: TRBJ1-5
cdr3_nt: TGTGCCAGCGCAGCTAGCAATCAGCCCCAGCATTTT
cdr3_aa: CASAASNQPQHF

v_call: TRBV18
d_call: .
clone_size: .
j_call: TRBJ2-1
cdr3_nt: TGTGCCAGCTCTCTAGTTAGTAGAATGTACAATGAGCAGTTCTTC
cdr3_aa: CASSLVSRMYNEQFF

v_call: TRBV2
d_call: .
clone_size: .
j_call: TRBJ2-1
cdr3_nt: TGTGCCAGCAGAGAGGGGGGCCGCGGAAATGAGCAGTTCTTC
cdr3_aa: CASREGGRGNEQFF

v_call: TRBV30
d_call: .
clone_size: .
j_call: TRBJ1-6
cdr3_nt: TGTGCCTGGAGTATGGGCTCCTATAATTCACCCCTCCACTTT
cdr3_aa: CAWSMGSYNSPLHF

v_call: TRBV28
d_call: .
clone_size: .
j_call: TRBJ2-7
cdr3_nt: TGTGCCAGCAGTCCACGGGCAGGGGTCGACGAGCAGTACTTC
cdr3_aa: CASSPRAGVDEQYF

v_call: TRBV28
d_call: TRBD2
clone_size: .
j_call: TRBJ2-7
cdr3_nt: TGTGCCAGCAGTATCCCCGGGGGGGCTCGGGGCGAGCAGTACTTC
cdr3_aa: CASSIPGGARGEQYF

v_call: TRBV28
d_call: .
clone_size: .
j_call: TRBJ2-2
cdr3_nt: TGTGCCAGCAGTACAAACTCAGGGACCGGGGAGCTGTTTTTT
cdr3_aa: CASSTNSGTGELFF

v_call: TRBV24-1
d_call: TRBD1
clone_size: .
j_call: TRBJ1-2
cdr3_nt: TGTGCCACCAGTGATGCAGGGGGCGAAGGCTATGGCTACACCTTC
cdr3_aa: CATSDAGGEGYGYTF

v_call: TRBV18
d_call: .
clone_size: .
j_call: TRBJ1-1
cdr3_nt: TGTGCCAGCTCCCTTAGACAGGTCGACACTGAAGCTTTCTTT
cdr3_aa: CASSLRQVDTEAFF

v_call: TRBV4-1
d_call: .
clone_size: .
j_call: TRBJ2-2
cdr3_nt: TGCGCCAGCAGCCAAGATGAGGGAACCGGGGAGCTGTTTTTT
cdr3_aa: CASSQDEGTGELFF